The T cell receptor (beta chain) under discussion was sequenced for a study of HIV-infected patients and healthy controls. TCRdb redid the calling of the 5' RACE reads with MiXCR, one entry per CDR3 protein. This sample has approximately 64,000 distinct CDR3 sequences, with around 21% found just once. In its sample, this clonotype was seen many times. The sequencing sample was made of CD4+ T cells from blood. This clonotype was sampled from a human donor in good health.

CDR3 amino acids: CSASGVSSTDTQYF. DNA of the CDR3: TGCAGTGCTTCAGGGGTTTCTAGCACAGATACGCAGTATTTT. The chain combines TRBV20-1 with TRBJ2-3; the D gene is possibly TRBD1 (6 bases). V was pared by 5 bases and J by 0 bases, with 12 bases between. The CDR3 sequence is 14 residues long. In germline, CDR1 is DFQATT, CDR2 SNEGSKA (reference sequence).